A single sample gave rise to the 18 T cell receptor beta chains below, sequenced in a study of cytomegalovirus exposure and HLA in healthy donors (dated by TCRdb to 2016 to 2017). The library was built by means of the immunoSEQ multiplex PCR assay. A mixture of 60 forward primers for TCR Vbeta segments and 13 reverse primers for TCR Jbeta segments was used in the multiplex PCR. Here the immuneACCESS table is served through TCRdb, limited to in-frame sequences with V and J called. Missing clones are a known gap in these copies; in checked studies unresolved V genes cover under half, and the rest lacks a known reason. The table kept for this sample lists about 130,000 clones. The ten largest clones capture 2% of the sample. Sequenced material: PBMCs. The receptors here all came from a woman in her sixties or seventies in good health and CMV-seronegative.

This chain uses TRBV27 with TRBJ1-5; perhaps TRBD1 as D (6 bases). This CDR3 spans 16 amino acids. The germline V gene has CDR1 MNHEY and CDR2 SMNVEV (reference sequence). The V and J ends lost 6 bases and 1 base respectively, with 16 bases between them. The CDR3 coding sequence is TGTGCCAGCAGGGGCATTCGGCAGGGGAGCAATCAGCCCCAGCATTTT. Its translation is CASRGIRQGSNQPQHF.

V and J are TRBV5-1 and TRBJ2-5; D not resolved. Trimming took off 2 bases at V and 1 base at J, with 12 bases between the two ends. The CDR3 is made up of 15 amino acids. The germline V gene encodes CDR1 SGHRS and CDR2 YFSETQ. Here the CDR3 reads CASSLTEPLQETQYF. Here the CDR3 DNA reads TGCGCCAGCAGCTTAACAGAACCCCTCCAAGAGACCCAGTACTTC. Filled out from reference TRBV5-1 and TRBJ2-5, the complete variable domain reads KAGVTQTPRYLIKTRGQQVTLSCSPISGHRSVSWYQQTPGQGLQFLFEYFSETQRNKGNFPGRFSGRQFSNSRSEMNVSTLELGDSALYLCASSLTEPLQETQYFGPGTRLLVL.

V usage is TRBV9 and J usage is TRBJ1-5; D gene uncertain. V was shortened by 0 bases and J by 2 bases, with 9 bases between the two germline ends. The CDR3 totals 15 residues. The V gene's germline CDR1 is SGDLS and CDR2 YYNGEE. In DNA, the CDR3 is TGTGCCAGCAGCGTAGAAGGGAGGGGCAATCAGCCCCAGCATTTT. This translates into CASSVEGRGNQPQHF.

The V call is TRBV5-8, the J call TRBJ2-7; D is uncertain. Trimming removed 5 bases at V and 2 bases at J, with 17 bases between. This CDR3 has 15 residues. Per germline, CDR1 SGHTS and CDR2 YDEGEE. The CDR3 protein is CASRYRHIDPYEQYF. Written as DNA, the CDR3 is TGTGCCAGCAGGTACAGACACATAGATCCCTACGAGCAGTACTTC.

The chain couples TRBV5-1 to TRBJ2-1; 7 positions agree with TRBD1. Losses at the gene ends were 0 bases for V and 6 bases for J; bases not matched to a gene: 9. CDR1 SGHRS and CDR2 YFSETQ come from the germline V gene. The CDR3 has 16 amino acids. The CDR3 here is CASSLVLGTATNEQFF. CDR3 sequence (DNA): TGCGCCAGCAGCTTGGTATTAGGGACAGCTACCAATGAGCAGTTCTTC.

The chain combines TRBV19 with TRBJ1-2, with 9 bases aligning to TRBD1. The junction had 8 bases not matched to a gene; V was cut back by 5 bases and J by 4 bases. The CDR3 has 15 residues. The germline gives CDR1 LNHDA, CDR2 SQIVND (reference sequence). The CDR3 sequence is CASSPNGQGTYGYTF. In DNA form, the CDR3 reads TGTGCCAGTAGTCCAAATGGACAGGGGACCTATGGCTACACCTTC.

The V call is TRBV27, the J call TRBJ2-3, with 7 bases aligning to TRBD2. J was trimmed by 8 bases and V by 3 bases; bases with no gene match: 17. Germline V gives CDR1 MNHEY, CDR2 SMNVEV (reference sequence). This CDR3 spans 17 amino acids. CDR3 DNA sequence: TGTGCCAGCAGTTTGACTCCCTGGGGACTAAACATGGGTACGCAGTATTTT. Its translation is CASSLTPWGLNMGTQYF.

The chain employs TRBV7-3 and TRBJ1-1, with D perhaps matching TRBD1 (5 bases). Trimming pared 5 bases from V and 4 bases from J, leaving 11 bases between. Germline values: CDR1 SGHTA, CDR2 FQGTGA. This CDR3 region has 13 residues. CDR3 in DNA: TGTGCCAGCAGCCCTGACGGGGGCACTGAAGCTTTCTTT. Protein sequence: CASSPDGGTEAFF.

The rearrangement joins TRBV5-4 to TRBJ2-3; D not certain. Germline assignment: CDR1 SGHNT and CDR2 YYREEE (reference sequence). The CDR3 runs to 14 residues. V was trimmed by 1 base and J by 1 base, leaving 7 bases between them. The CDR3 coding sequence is TGTGCCAGCAGCTTGACGCGGCGCACAGATACGCAGTATTTT. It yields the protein CASSLTRRTDTQYF.

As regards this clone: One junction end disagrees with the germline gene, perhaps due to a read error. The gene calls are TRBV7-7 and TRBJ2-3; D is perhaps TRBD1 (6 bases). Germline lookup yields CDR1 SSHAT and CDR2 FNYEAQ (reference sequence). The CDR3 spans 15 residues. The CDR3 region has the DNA TGTGCTAGCAGTCCTTCGGGACACGGTACAGATACGCAGTATTTT. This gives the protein CASSPSGHGTDTQYF.

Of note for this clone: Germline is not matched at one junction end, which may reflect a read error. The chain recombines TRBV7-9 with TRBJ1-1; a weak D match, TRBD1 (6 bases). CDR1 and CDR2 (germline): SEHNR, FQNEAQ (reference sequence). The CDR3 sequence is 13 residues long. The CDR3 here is CASNLSGGVEAFF. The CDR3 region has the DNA TGTGCCAGCAACTTAAGTGGGGGCGTCGAAGCTTTCTTT.

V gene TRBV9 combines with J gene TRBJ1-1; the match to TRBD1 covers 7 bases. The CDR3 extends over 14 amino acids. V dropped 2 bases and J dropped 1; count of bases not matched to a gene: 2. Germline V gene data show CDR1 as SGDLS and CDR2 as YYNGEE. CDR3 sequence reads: CASSVRTGNTEAFF. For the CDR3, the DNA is TGTGCCAGCAGCGTGAGGACAGGGAACACTGAAGCTTTCTTT. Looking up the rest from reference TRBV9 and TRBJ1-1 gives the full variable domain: DSGVTQTPKHLITATGQRVTLRCSPRSGDLSVYWYQQSLDQGLQFLIQYYNGEERAKGNILERFSAQQFPDLHSELNLSSLELGDSALYFCASSVRTGNTEAFFGQGTRLTVV.

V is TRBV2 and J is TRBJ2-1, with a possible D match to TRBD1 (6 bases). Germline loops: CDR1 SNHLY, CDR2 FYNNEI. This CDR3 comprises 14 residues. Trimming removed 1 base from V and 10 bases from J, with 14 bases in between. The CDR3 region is CASSEGRGHAEQFF. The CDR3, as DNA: TGTGCCAGCAGTGAAGGTAGGGGACATGCCGAGCAGTTCTTC.

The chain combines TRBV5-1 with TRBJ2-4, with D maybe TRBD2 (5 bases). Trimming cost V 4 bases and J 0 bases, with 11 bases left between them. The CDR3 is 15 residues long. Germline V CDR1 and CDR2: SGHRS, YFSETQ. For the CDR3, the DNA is TGCGCCAGCAGCCCCAGGACTCTAGCCAAAAACATTCAGTACTTC. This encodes CASSPRTLAKNIQYF.

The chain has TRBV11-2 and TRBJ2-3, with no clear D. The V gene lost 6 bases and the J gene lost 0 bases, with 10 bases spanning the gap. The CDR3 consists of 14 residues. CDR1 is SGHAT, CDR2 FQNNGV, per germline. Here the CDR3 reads CASRLFTSTDTQYF. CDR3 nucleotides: TGTGCCAGCAGACTCTTTACTAGCACAGATACGCAGTATTTT.

The CDR3 reads CASEPSWGPTSYEQYF. The DNA for the CDR3 is TGTGCCAGCGAGCCCTCATGGGGGCCAACCTCCTACGAGCAGTACTTC. The chain links TRBV7-3 to TRBJ2-7, with D perhaps matching TRBD1 (6 bases). V lost 8 bases and J 0 bases, leaving 20 bases between the germline ends. Germline V gene lookup returns CDR1 SGHTA and CDR2 FQGTGA. The CDR3 spans 16 residues.

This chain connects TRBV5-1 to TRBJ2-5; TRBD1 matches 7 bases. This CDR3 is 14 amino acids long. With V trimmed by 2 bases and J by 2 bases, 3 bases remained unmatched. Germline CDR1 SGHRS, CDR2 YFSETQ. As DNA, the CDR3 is TGCGCCAGCAGCTTTGGGACAGAGCAAGAGACCCAGTACTTC. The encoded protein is CASSFGTEQETQYF.

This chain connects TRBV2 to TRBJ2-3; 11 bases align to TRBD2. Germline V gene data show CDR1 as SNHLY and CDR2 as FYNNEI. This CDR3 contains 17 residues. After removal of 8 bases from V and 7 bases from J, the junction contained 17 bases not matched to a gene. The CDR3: CASLTTRIPSGRNTQYF. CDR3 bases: TGTGCCAGCCTCACGACGAGAATTCCTAGCGGGAGGAATACGCAGTATTTT.